Shown below are 2 T cell receptor beta chains from a single sample sequenced in a study of T-cell reconstitution after alpha-beta-depleted transplantation in children. TCRbeta library construction was performed incorporating unique molecular identifiers. TCRdb passed the PCR reads through MiXCR, listing each CDR3 protein once. The data contain some 490,000 distinct CDR3 sequences, under 15% of them singletons. This specimen consisted of PBMCs from the stem cell graft donor, obtained from the stem cell graft. Receptor source: a human donor who donated a stem cell graft to a child with combined immunodeficiency.

The chain combines TRBV30 with TRBJ2-5; 7 bases line up with TRBD1. The germline CDR1 and CDR2 sequences are GTSNPN and SVGIG (reference sequence). CDR3 length equals 13 residues. After removal of 1 base from V and 3 bases from J, the junction contained 2 bases not matched to a gene. The CDR3, as DNA: TGTGCCTGGAGTGGGGGACAGAAAGAGACCCAGTACTTC. Translation: CAWSGGQKETQYF.

The chain employs TRBV7-9 and TRBJ2-1; tentatively, D is TRBD1 or TRBD2 (5 bases each). V lost 0 bases and J 5 bases, leaving 11 bases between the germline ends. The CDR3 runs to 15 residues. The germline V gene encodes CDR1 SEHNR and CDR2 FQNEAQ (reference sequence). DNA of the CDR3: TGTGCCAGCAGCTTAGCGGGGCGGGTTGACAATGAGCAGTTCTTC. Its protein product is CASSLAGRVDNEQFF.